This record looks at one T cell receptor beta chain sequence and its context. Antigen: not known. The assay was immunoSEQ multiplex PCR, and TCRdb's table has in-frame clones only and misses some. The data hold about 43,000 clones, with about 67% observed a single time. This specimen comes from a study of radiotherapy plus CTLA-4 blockade in lung cancer. Study in general: Objective responses were recorded in more than 15% of patients, with disease control recorded in 25% to 40%. Points from the study as a whole: Early blood T cell clone changes and increased post-radiation serum interferon-beta were reportedly the strongest response predictors. In blood, TCR clones derived from the tumor expanded after radiotherapy plus ipilimumab.

The sequence was obtained from a human donor with non-small cell lung cancer who had a partial response to radiotherapy plus ipilimumab. The sequencing here drew on peripheral blood, taken from a patient treated with radiotherapy plus ipilimumab.

CDR3 nucleotides: TGTGCCAGCAGCTCCGCGGTCCCCGGGGAGCTGTTTTTT. It encodes CASSSAVPGELFF. The J gene is TRBJ2-2, the V gene TRBV7-2, with D unclear. The CDR3 loop spans 13 amino acids. Germline V lookup: CDR1 SGHTA, CDR2 FQGNSA. The V end was cut by 4 bases, the J end by 6 bases, with 9 bases between. Using reference TRBV7-2 and TRBJ2-2 for the parts outside the CDR3, the full variable domain is GAGVSQSPSNKVTEKGKDVELRCDPISGHTALYWYRQSLGQGLEFLIYFQGNSAPDKSGLPSDRFSAERTGGSVSTLTIQRTQQEDSAVYLCASSSAVPGELFFGEGSRLTVL.